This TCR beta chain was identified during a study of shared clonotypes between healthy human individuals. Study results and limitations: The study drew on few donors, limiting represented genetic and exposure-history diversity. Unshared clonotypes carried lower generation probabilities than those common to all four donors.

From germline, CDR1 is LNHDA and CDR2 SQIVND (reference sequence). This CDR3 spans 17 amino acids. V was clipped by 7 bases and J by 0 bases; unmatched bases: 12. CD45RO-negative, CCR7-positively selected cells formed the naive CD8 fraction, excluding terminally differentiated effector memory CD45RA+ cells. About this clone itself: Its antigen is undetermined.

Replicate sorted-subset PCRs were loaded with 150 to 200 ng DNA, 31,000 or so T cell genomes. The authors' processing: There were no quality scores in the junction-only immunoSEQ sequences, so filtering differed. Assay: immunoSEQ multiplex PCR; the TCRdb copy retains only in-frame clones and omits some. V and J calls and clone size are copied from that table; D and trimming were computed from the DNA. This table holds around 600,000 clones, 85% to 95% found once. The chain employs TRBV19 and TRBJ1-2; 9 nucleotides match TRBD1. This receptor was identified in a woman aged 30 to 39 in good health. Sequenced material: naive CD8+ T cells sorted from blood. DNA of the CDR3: TGTGCCAGTAATGTCGGGAACAGGGGGCCTTCTAACTATGGCTACACCTTC. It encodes CASNVGNRGPSNYGYTF.